This TCR beta chain was retrieved from a study of blood T cell repertoires in COVID-19. As for the study in general: Acute and convalescent COVID-19 specimens originated in the United States, Italy and Spain. Sources were T cells, B-cell-depleted T cells, or PBMCs; the material itself was cDNA or gDNA.

As originally analysed: How many nucleated cells were present was estimated from reference gene primer amplification. The assay was immunoSEQ multiplex PCR, and TCRdb's table has in-frame clones only and misses some. V and J calls and clone size are given by that table; D and trimming were obtained from the DNA. The top ten hold approximately 20% of the sample, which has about 36,000 clones, approximately 90% seen once. The CDR3 loop spans 12 amino acids. Germline V gene lookup returns CDR1 SNHLY and CDR2 FYNNEI. V gave up 6 bases and J gave up 5 bases, with 7 bases separating them. This chain uses TRBV2 with TRBJ2-2; D unclear. Sequencing was done on a sample of peripheral blood. The receptor's source is a man between 65 and 85 years old with acute or convalescent COVID-19. This CDR3 reads CASSLLTGELFF. The CDR3, as DNA: TGTGCCAGCAGCCTTTTGACCGGGGAGCTGTTTTTT.